This T cell receptor (beta chain) was found in a study of blood T cell repertoires in COVID-19. Study in general: The study drew acute and convalescent COVID-19 samples from the United States, Italy and Spain. Nucleic acid was either cDNA or gDNA, and it came from T cells, B-cell-depleted T cells, or PBMCs.

This clone was seen a few times. Seattle's enrolled individuals joined amid active infection and were then monitored longitudinally. The germline CDR1 and CDR2 sequences are MNHEY and SVGAGI. Trimming cost V 5 bases and J 2 bases; bases outside gene matches: 6. CDR3 length: 15 residues. Per the original methods: Reference gene primers were amplified, and this amplification served to estimate nucleated cell counts. The protocol was immunoSEQ multiplex PCR, while the TCRdb copy is restricted to in-frame clones and leaves out a portion. That table supplies the V and J calls and clone size; D and trimming were determined from the DNA. The sample consists of fewer than 350,000 clones, around 90% of them appearing once.

The TCR sequence derives from a woman between 25 and 40 years old with COVID-19, enrolled during active disease. Sequencing used peripheral blood. The chain couples TRBV6-5 to TRBJ1-2, with 9 bases identical to TRBD1. For the CDR3, the DNA is TGTGCCAGCAGTCCAACCGGGACAGGGAACTATGGCTACACCTTC. Protein: CASSPTGTGNYGYTF.